This entry lists 3 T cell receptor beta chains sequenced from one sample in a study of shared clonotypes between healthy human individuals. Assay: immunoSEQ multiplex PCR; the TCRdb copy retains only in-frame clones and omits some. The sample contains 2 million to 3 million clones, 80% to 95% of which appear only once. The sequencing sample was made of naive CD4+ T cells from PBMCs. Regarding subset: CD45RA+ positively selected. These TCRs come from a man between 18 and 29 years old in good health. Some clones in this sample may be carry-over from other donors' samples.

The J gene is TRBJ1-1, the V gene TRBV6-1; D unclear. Germline assignment: CDR1 MNHNS and CDR2 SASEGT. This CDR3 has 14 amino acids. V was pared by 3 bases and J by 3 bases, with 11 bases between. CDR3 sequence reads: CASSDISIYTEAFF. Written as DNA, the CDR3 is TGTGCCAGCAGTGATATTTCGATTTACACTGAAGCTTTCTTT.

The chain joins TRBV7-3 to TRBJ1-1, with D perhaps matching TRBD1 (5 bases). CDR1 SGHTA and CDR2 FQGTGA come from the germline V gene. The V end lost 5 bases, the J end lost 7 bases, and 14 bases lay between the germline ends. CDR3 length equals 13 residues. CDR3 sequence (DNA): TGTGCCAGCAGCCCACAGCAGGGACTTGAAGCTTTCTTT. Translated: CASSPQQGLEAFF.

The chain has TRBV27 and TRBJ2-1; the match to TRBD2 covers 10 bases. CDR1 and CDR2 from the germline V gene are MNHEY and SMNVEV (reference sequence). The CDR3 runs to 15 residues. The junction had 3 bases not matched to a gene; V was cut back by 5 bases and J by 2 bases. The CDR3 DNA is TGTGCCAGCAGTCCCGGACTAGCGGCCTACAATGAGCAGTTCTTC. As protein: CASSPGLAAYNEQFF.